This T cell receptor (beta chain) originates from a study of blood T cell repertoires in COVID-19. On the study more broadly: Whether acute or convalescent, the COVID-19 samples came from the United States, Italy and Spain. PBMCs, B-cell-depleted T cells, or T cells provided the cDNA or gDNA that made up the material.

Unmatched junction bases numbered 5, after V lost 1 base and J lost 5 bases. The CDR3 consists of 16 residues. Germline V gene lookup returns CDR1 SGHRS and CDR2 YFSETQ. Methods used by the authors: By means of reference gene primer amplification, nucleated cell counts were estimated. Data came from immunoSEQ multiplex PCR; TCRdb stores just in-frame clones and leaves some out. The D gene and trimming were derived from the DNA, and the V and J assignments and clone size from that table. The profile shows about 150,000 clones, 80% of them singletons. This TCR came from a man in his sixties with active or convalescent COVID-19. The material sequenced was peripheral blood. V usage is TRBV5-1 and J usage is TRBJ2-2, with TRBD2 matching over 10 bases. The CDR3 region is CASSLYSSGRTGELFF. The CDR3 region has the DNA TGCGCCAGCAGCTTGTATTCTAGCGGGAGAACCGGGGAGCTGTTTTTT.